This T cell receptor (beta chain) was sequenced in a study of T cell responses to AZD1222 COVID-19 vaccine. At the level of the study: Pooled in the analysis were second doses at about 4 or about 12 weeks.

This CDR3 is built from 14 residues. Per germline, CDR1 MNHEY and CDR2 SMNVEV (reference sequence). The V and J ends lost 5 bases and 0 bases, in that order; junction bases with no gene match: 0. Comments on this clone: What it binds is not known. The identical CDR3 is also encoded by other nucleotide sequences in the sample.

Here immunoSEQ multiplex PCR was the method, and the copy in TCRdb shows in-frame clones only, minus some. The table has 120,000 or so clones, about nine tenths seen once. General study points: In all cases, repertoires were sampled only after the peak T cell response. Only a handful of AZD1222 recipients, more than five in all, had baseline seropositivity. Clonal diversity was possibly underestimated, and white British individuals and females predominated among donors.

This TCR came from an adult in good health. The starting material was peripheral blood, obtained on day 0 of AZD1222 vaccination. The chain has TRBV27 and TRBJ1-3; 8 bases map to TRBD1. Written as DNA, the CDR3 is TGTGCCAGCAGTACAGGGGGCTCTGGAAACACCATATATTTT. This encodes CASSTGGSGNTIYF.